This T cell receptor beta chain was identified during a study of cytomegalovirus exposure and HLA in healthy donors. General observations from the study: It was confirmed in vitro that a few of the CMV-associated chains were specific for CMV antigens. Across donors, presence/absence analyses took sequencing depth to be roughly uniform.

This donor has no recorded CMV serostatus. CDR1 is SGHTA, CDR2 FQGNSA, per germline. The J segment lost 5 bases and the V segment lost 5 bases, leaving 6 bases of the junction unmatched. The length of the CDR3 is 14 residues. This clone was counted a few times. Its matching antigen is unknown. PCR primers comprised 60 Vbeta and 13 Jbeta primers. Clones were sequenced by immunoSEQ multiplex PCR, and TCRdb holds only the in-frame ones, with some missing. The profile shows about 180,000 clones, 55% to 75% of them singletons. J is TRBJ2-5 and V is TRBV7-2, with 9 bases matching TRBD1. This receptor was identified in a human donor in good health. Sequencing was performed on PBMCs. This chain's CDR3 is CASSTTGGAETQYF. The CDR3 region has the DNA TGTGCCAGCAGCACCACAGGGGGCGCGGAGACCCAGTACTTC.